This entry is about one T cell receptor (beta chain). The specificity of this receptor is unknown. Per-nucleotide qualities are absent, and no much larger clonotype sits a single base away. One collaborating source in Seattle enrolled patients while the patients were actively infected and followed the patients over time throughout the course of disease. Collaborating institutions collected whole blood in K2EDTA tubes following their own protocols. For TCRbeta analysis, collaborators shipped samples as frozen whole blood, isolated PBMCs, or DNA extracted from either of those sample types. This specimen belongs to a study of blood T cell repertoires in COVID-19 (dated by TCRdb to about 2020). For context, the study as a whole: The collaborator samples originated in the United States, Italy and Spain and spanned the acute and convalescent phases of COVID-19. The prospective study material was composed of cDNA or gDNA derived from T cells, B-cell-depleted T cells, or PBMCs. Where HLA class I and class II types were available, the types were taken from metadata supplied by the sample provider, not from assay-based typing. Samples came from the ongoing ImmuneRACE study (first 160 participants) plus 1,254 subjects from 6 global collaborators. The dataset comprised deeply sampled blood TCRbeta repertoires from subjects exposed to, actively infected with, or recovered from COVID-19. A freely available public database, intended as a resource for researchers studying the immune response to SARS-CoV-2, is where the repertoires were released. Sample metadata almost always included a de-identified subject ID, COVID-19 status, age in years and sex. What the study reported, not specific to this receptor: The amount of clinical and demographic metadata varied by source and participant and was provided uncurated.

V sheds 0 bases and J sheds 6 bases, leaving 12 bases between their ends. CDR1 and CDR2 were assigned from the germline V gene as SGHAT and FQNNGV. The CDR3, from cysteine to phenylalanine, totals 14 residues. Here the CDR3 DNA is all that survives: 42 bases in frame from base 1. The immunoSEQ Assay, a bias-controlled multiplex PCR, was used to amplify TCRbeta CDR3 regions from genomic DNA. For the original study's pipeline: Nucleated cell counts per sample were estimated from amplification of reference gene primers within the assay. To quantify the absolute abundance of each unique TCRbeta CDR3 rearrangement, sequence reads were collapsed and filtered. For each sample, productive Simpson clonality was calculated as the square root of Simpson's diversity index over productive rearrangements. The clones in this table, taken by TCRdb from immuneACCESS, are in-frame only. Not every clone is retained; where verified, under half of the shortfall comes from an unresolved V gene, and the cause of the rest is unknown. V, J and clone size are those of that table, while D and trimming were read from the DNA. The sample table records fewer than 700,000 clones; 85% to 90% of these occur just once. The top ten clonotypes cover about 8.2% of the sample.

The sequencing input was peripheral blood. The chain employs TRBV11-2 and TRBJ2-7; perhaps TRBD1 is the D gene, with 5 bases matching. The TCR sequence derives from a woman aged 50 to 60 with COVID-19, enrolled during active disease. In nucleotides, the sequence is TGTGCCAGCAGCTTAGATATAGCAGGGTTCGAGCAGTACTTC. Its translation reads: CASSLDIAGFEQYF.